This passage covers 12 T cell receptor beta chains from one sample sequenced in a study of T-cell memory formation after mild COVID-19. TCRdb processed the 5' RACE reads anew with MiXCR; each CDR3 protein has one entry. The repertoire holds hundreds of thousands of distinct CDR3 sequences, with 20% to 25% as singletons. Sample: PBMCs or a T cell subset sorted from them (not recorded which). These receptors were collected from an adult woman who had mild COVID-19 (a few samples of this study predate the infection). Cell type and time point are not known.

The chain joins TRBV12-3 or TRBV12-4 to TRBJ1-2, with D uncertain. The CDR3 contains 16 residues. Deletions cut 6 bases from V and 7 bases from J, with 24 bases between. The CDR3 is CASSLSSSGDVSGYTF. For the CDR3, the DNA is TGTGCCAGCAGCCTAAGCTCGTCAGGAGATGTTTCTGGCTACACCTTC.

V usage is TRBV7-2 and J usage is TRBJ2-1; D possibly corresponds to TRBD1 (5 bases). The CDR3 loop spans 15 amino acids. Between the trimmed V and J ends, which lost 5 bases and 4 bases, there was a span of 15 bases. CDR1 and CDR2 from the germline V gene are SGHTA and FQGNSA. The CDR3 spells CASSPDRQRYNEQFF. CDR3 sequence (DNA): TGTGCCAGCAGCCCCGATCGACAGCGATACAATGAGCAGTTCTTC. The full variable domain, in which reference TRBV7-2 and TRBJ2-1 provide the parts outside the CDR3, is GAGVSQSPSNKVTEKGKDVELRCDPISGHTALYWYRQSLGQGLEFLIYFQGNSAPDKSGLPSDRFSAERTGGSVSTLTIQRTQQEDSAVYLCASSPDRQRYNEQFFGPGTRLTVL.

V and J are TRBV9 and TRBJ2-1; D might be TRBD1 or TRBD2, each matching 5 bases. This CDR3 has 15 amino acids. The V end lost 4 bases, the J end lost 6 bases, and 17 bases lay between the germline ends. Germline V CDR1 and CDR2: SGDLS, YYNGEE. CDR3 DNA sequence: TGTGCCAGCAGCACCAGTTCCGGGACGGCCAATGAGCAGTTCTTC. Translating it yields CASSTSSGTANEQFF.

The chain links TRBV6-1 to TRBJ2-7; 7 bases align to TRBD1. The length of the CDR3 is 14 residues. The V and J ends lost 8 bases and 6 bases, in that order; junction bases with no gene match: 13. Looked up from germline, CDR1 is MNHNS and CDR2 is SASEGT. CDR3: CASYATGRKSEQYF. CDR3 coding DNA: TGTGCCAGCTACGCGACAGGGAGAAAAAGCGAGCAGTACTTC.

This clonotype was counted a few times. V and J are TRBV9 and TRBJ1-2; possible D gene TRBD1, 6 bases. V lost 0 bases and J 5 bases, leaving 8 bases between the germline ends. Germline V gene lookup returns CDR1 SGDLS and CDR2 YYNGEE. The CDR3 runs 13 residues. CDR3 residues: CASSVGTEYGYTF. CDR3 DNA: TGTGCCAGCAGCGTAGGGACAGAGTATGGCTACACCTTC.

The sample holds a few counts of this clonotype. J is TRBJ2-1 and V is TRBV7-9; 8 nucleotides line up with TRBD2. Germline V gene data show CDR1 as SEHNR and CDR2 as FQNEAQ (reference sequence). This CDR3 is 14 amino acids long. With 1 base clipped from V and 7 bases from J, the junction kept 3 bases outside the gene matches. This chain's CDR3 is CASSLDGGGNEQFF. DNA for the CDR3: TGTGCCAGCAGCTTAGACGGCGGGGGGAATGAGCAGTTCTTC.

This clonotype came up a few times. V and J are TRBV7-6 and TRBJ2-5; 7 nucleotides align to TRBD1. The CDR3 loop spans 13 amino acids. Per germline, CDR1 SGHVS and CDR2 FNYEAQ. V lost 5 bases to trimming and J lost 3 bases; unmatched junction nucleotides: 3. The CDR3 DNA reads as TGTGCCAGCAGCGACGACAGGGAAGAGACCCAGTACTTC. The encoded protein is CASSDDREETQYF.

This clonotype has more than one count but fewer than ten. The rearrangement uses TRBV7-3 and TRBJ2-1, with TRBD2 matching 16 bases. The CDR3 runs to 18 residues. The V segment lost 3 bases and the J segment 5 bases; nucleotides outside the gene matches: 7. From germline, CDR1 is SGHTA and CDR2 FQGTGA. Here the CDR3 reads CASSFYGTSGGVNNEQFF. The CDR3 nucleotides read TGTGCCAGCAGCTTTTACGGGACTAGCGGGGGGGTAAACAATGAGCAGTTCTTC. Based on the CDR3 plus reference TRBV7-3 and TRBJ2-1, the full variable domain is GAGVSQTPSNKVTEKGKYVELRCDPISGHTALYWYRQSLGQGPEFLIYFQGTGAADDSGLPNDRFFAVRPEGSVSTLKIQRTERGDSAVYLCASSFYGTSGGVNNEQFFGPGTRLTVL.

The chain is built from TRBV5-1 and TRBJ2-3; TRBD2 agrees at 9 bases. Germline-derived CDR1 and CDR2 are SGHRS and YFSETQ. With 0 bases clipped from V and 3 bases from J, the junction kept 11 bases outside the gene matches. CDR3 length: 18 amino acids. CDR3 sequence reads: CASSLGVIAGAQTDTQYF. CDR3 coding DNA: TGCGCCAGCAGCTTGGGTGTAATAGCGGGGGCCCAAACAGATACGCAGTATTTT.

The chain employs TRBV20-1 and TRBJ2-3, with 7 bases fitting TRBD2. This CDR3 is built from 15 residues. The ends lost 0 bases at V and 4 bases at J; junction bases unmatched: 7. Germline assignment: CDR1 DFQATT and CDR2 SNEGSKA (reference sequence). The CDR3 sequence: CSARDGEAGADTQYF. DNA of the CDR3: TGCAGTGCTAGAGATGGGGAGGCGGGAGCAGATACGCAGTATTTT.

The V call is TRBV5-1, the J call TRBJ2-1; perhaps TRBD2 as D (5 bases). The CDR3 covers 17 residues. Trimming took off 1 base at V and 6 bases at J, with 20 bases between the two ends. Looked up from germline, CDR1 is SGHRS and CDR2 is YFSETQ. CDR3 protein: CASSLTASTLKSNEQFF. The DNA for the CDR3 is TGCGCCAGCAGCTTGACGGCTAGCACCCTTAAAAGCAATGAGCAGTTCTTC. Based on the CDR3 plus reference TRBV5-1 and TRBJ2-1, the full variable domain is KAGVTQTPRYLIKTRGQQVTLSCSPISGHRSVSWYQQTPGQGLQFLFEYFSETQRNKGNFPGRFSGRQFSNSRSEMNVSTLELGDSALYLCASSLTASTLKSNEQFFGPGTRLTVL.

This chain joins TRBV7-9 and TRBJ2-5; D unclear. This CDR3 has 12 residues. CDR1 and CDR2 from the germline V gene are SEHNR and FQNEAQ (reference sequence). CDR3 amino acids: CALGGGQETQYF. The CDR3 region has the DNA TGTGCTCTTGGTGGCGGCCAAGAGACCCAGTACTTC.